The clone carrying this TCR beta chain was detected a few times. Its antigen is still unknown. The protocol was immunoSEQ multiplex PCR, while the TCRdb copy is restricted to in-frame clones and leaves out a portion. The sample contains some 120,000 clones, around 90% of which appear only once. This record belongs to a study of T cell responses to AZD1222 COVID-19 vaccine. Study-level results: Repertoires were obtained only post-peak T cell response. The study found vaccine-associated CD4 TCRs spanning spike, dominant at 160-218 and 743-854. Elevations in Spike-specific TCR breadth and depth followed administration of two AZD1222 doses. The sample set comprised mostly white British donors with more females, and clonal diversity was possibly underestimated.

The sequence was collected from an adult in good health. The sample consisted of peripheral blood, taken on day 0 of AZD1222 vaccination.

The CDR3 DNA is TGTGCCAGCAGCCCGACAGTCAGGGGGCGAGGTGGCTACACCTTC. This sequence encodes CASSPTVRGRGGYTF. The chain uses TRBV3-1 (or the pseudogene TRBV3-2) and TRBJ1-2; 8 nucleotides agree with TRBD1. Germline V lookup: CDR1 LGHDT, CDR2 YNNKEL (reference sequence). V trimming: 4 bases; J trimming: 7 bases; junction bases outside the gene matches: 11. This CDR3 is built from 15 residues.